These T cell receptor beta chains were read from a single sample in a study of blood T cell repertoires in COVID-19. Some clones are missing from TCRdb's copy, which holds only in-frame ones; the method was immunoSEQ multiplex PCR. The sample has more than 100,000 clones; roughly 88% are singletons. The sequenced sample consisted of peripheral blood. The receptors here all came from a man aged 65-85 years with active COVID-19. Each CDR3 is given with its conserved first and last residue. A D gene is named only where the DNA matches it firmly. For some rows the clone size is stated as once, few or many, or as a class when expanded; others skip it.

CDR3 protein	CDR3 DNA	clone size	J gene	V gene	D gene
CASSLGTGLRGQYF	TGTGCCAGCAGTTTGGGGACAGGACTCCGCGGGCAGTACTTC	-	TRBJ2-7	TRBV28	TRBD1
CAWRPGLAGAHNEQFF	TGTGCCTGGAGGCCCGGACTAGCGGGAGCCCACAATGAGCAGTTCTTC	-	TRBJ2-1	TRBV30	TRBD2
CASSVGAGSYNEQFF	TGTGCCAGCAGCGTAGGGGCAGGCTCCTACAATGAGCAGTTCTTC	-	TRBJ2-1	TRBV9	-
CASSSTGSSYEQYF	TGTGCCAGTAGTTCGACAGGGAGCTCCTACGAGCAGTACTTC	-	TRBJ2-7	TRBV19	TRBD1
CASSGTGGRGFSNYGYTF	TGCGCCAGCAGTGGAACAGGGGGAAGAGGGTTTAGTAACTATGGCTACACCTTC	-	TRBJ1-2	TRBV10-2	TRBD1
CASSPREGSEQYF	TGTGCCAGCAGCCCCCGGGAGGGTTCCGAGCAGTACTTC	-	TRBJ2-7	TRBV9	TRBD2
CASSRTSGYNEQFF	TGTGCCAGCTCCCGGACTAGCGGATACAATGAGCAGTTCTTC	-	TRBJ2-1	TRBV27	TRBD2
CASRMTGGYEQYF	TGTGCCAGCAGGATGACAGGCGGCTACGAGCAGTACTTC	-	TRBJ2-7	TRBV6-5	-
CATSDSAGGPDTQYF	TGTGCCACCAGTGATAGCGCGGGAGGGCCAGATACGCAGTATTTT	-	TRBJ2-3	TRBV24-1	TRBD2
CASSEWDRTKTPVDTQYF	TGCGCCAGCAGCGAATGGGACAGAACGAAAACACCGGTTGATACGCAGTATTTT	-	TRBJ2-3	TRBV5-1	TRBD1
CASGRGTGELFF	TGTGCCAGCGGGAGAGGCACCGGGGAGCTGTTTTTT	-	TRBJ2-2	TRBV7-7	-
CASSLVTSGSLNEQFF	TGTGCCAGCAGTTTGGTGACTAGCGGGAGTTTAAATGAGCAGTTCTTC	-	TRBJ2-1	TRBV28	TRBD2
CASSFAGAGRETQYF	TGTGCCAGCAGTTTTGCAGGGGCCGGCCGAGAGACCCAGTACTTC	once	TRBJ2-5	TRBV28	-
CASRGQGGRSRGDTQYF	TGTGCCAGCAGGGGACAGGGAGGACGTTCCCGAGGGGATACGCAGTATTTT	few	TRBJ2-3	TRBV3-1/TRBV3-2	TRBD1
CASSPDRGQNSPLHF	TGTGCCAGTAGTCCCGACAGGGGGCAAAATTCACCCCTCCACTTT	-	TRBJ1-6	TRBV19	TRBD1
CASSSGQRYNSPLHF	TGTGCCAGCAGCTCCGGACAGCGTTATAATTCACCCCTCCACTTT	-	TRBJ1-6	TRBV6-5	-
CAISDSGEAKNIQYF	TGTGCCATCAGTGATTCAGGGGAAGCCAAAAACATTCAGTACTTC	-	TRBJ2-4	TRBV10-3	-
CASSGQEETQYF	TGTGCCAGCAGTGGACAGGAAGAGACCCAGTACTTC	-	TRBJ2-5	TRBV28	TRBD1
CATRGTYNEQFF	TGTGCCACCCGGGGGACCTACAATGAGCAGTTCTTC	-	TRBJ2-1	TRBV19	-
CASSDGTLFTDTQYF	TGTGCCAGCAGCGACGGGACTTTATTCACAGATACGCAGTATTTT	-	TRBJ2-3	TRBV11-1	-
CASSLKPEGDEQFF	TGTGCCAGCAGTTTAAAGCCTGAGGGGGATGAGCAGTTCTTC	-	TRBJ2-1	TRBV28	-
CSASQGQGNIGYNEQFF	TGCAGTGCTAGTCAGGGACAGGGGAATATTGGCTACAATGAGCAGTTCTTC	-	TRBJ2-1	TRBV20-1	TRBD1
CASSQGTAVNTEAFF	TGTGCCAGCAGCCAGGGGACAGCCGTGAACACTGAAGCTTTCTTT	-	TRBJ1-1	TRBV4-2	TRBD1
CASSAYSGNSNTEAFF	TGTGCCAGCAGTGCCTACTCCGGGAATTCGAACACTGAAGCTTTCTTT	-	TRBJ1-1	TRBV6-1	-
CASSQEKGQVNTEAFF	TGTGCCAGCAGCCAAGAGAAGGGACAGGTGAACACTGAAGCTTTCTTT	-	TRBJ1-1	TRBV4-2	TRBD1
CSASIKEVGFYNEQFF	TGCAGCGCATCGATTAAAGAGGTCGGCTTCTACAATGAGCAGTTCTTC	-	TRBJ2-1	TRBV29-1	-
CASSADSFQPQHF	TGTGCCAGTAGCGCGGATTCCTTTCAGCCCCAGCATTTT	-	TRBJ1-5	TRBV19	-
CATIGTDLNYGYTF	TGTGCTACGATCGGGACAGACTTAAACTATGGCTACACCTTC	-	TRBJ1-2	TRBV7-9	TRBD1
CASSLVGAQGSEQFF	TGTGCCAGCAGCTTAGTAGGGGCCCAGGGGAGTGAGCAGTTCTTC	once	TRBJ2-1	TRBV7-2	-
CSVEDIRGAQHF	TGCAGCGTTGAAGATATAAGAGGAGCCCAGCATTTT	few	TRBJ1-5	TRBV29-1	-
CASSPTDTGELFF	TGTGCCAGCTCGCCCACAGACACCGGGGAGCTGTTTTTT	once	TRBJ2-2	TRBV18	-
CASSPRGQGHYGYTF	TGTGCCAGCAGCCCGAGGGGACAGGGGCACTATGGCTACACCTTC	-	TRBJ1-2	TRBV28	TRBD1
CASSPRDSGITDTQYF	TGTGCCAGCAGCCCCCGCGATAGCGGGATCACAGATACGCAGTATTTT	-	TRBJ2-3	TRBV7-3	TRBD2
CSVAEGATFGYTF	TGCAGCGTAGCAGAGGGGGCGACTTTCGGCTACACCTTC	-	TRBJ1-2	TRBV29-1	TRBD1
CASSPPGSGANVLTF	TGTGCCAGCTCACCTCCGGGGTCTGGGGCCAACGTCCTGACTTTC	-	TRBJ2-6	TRBV18	-
CASSLAGGSQGSSYF	TGTGCCAGCAGCTTGGCGGGCGGGAGCCAAGGTTCATCGTACTTC	-	TRBJ2-4	TRBV5-4	TRBD2
CASSFSGLTTDTQYF	TGTGCCAGCAGCTTCTCGGGACTTACGACAGATACGCAGTATTTT	-	TRBJ2-3	TRBV7-6	-
CASRLANEQYF	TGTGCCAGCAGGCTAGCTAACGAGCAGTACTTC	-	TRBJ2-7	TRBV2	-
CAISGGGNEQFF	TGTGCCATCAGTGGAGGCGGAAATGAGCAGTTCTTC	-	TRBJ2-1	TRBV10-3	-
CSGGGNTDTQYF	TGCAGCGGTGGAGGGAACACAGATACGCAGTATTTT	-	TRBJ2-3	TRBV29-1	-
CASSRSSGRSETQYF	TGTGCCAGCAGCCGTTCTAGCGGGAGAAGTGAGACCCAGTACTTC	-	TRBJ2-5	TRBV14	TRBD2
CASRGGTGELFF	TGTGCCAGCAGAGGCGGGACGGGGGAGCTGTTTTTT	-	TRBJ2-2	TRBV28	-
CASSYSTSGRGTEQFF	TGTGCCAGCAGTTACTCGACGAGCGGGAGGGGTACTGAGCAGTTCTTC	-	TRBJ2-1	TRBV6-5	TRBD2
CASSSLRTSPNEQFF	TGTGCCAGCAGCTCTCTGAGGACTAGCCCCAATGAGCAGTTCTTC	-	TRBJ2-1	TRBV7-2	TRBD2
CASSLGHANTEAFF	TGTGCCAGCAGCTTAGGACACGCGAACACTGAAGCTTTCTTT	-	TRBJ1-1	TRBV7-8	-
CSTWDRENEKLFF	TGCAGCACCTGGGACAGGGAGAATGAAAAACTGTTTTTT	-	TRBJ1-4	TRBV29-1	TRBD1
CASSSARYEQYF	TGTGCCAGCAGCTCCGCGCGCTACGAGCAGTACTTC	-	TRBJ2-7	TRBV7-2	-
CASRAGQNTGELFF	TGTGCCAGCAGGGCCGGACAGAACACCGGGGAGCTGTTTTTT	-	TRBJ2-2	TRBV7-2	-
CASRTWGRGVSRATDTQYF	TGTGCCAGCAGGACCTGGGGCAGGGGAGTGAGTAGAGCCACAGATACGCAGTATTTT	-	TRBJ2-3	TRBV27	-
CASSPIDSSNQPQHF	TGTGCCAGCAGTCCGATCGACAGTAGCAATCAGCCCCAGCATTTT	-	TRBJ1-5	TRBV27	-
CASSYPSGTASNQPQHF	TGTGCCAGCAGTTACCCATCCGGGACAGCGAGCAATCAGCCCCAGCATTTT	-	TRBJ1-5	TRBV6-2/TRBV6-3	TRBD1
CAWGGQGLNTIYF	TGTGCCTGGGGAGGACAGGGGCTAAACACCATATATTTT	-	TRBJ1-3	TRBV30	TRBD1
CAGDGGNGYTF	TGTGCCGGAGACGGGGGGAATGGCTACACCTTC	-	TRBJ1-2	TRBV28	-
CATSDPGRGYTDTQYF	TGTGCCACCAGTGATCCCGGGCGGGGATACACAGATACGCAGTATTTT	-	TRBJ2-3	TRBV24-1	-
CASSRGQPMNTEAFF	TGTGCCAGCAGTCGGGGACAGCCTATGAACACTGAAGCTTTCTTT	-	TRBJ1-1	TRBV6-2/TRBV6-3	TRBD1
CATSDPGRGSEQYF	TGTGCCACCAGTGACCCGGGTAGGGGGAGCGAGCAGTACTTC	few	TRBJ2-7	TRBV24-1	-
CATSDSSGPYNEQFF	TGTGCCACCAGTGACTCTAGCGGGCCTTACAATGAGCAGTTCTTC	-	TRBJ2-1	TRBV24-1	TRBD2
CASSPGQDRWYGTDTQYF	TGTGCCAGCAGTCCTGGACAGGACCGCTGGTATGGCACAGATACGCAGTATTTT	-	TRBJ2-3	TRBV7-3	TRBD1
CSASWAGGPKGDEQYF	TGCAGTGCTAGTTGGGCGGGAGGTCCCAAGGGGGACGAGCAGTACTTC	-	TRBJ2-7	TRBV20-1	TRBD2